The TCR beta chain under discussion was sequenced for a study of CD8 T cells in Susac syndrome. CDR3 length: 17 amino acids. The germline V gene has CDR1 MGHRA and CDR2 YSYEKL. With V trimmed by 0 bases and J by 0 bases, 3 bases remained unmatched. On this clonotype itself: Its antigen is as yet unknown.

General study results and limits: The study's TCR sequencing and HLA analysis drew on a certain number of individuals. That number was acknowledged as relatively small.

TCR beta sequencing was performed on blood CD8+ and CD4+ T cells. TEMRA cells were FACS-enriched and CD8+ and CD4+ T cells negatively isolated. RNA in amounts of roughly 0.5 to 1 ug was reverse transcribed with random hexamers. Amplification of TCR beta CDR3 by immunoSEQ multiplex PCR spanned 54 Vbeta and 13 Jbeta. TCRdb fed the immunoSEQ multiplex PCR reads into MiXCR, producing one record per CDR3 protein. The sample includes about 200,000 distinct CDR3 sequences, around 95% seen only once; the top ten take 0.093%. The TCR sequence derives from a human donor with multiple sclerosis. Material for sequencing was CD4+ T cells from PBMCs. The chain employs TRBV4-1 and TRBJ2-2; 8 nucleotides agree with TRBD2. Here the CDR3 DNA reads TGCGCCAGCAGCCAAGATGATAGCGGGGCGAACACCGGGGAGCTGTTTTTT. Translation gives CASSQDDSGANTGELFF.